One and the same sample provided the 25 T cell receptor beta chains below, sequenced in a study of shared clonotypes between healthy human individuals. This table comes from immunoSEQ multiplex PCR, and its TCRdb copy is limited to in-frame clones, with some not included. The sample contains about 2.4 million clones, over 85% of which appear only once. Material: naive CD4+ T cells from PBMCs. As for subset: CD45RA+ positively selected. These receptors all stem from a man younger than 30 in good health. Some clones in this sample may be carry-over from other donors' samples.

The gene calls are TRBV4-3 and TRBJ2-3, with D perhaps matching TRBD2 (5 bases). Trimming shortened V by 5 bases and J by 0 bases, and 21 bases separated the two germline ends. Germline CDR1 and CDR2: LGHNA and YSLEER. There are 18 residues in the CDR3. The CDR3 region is CASSSHYGLSSSTDTQYF. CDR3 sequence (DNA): TGCGCCAGCAGCTCACACTATGGACTCTCAAGCAGCACAGATACGCAGTATTTT.

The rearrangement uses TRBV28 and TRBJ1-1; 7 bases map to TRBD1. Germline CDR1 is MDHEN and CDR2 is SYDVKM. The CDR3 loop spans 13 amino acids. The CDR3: CAARGRLGTEAFF. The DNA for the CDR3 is TGTGCTGCAAGGGGGCGGCTAGGGACTGAAGCTTTCTTT.

Written as DNA, the CDR3 is TGTGCCAGCAGTCGGGGGGGAGCAGATTACGAGCAGTACTTC. Protein product: CASSRGGADYEQYF. J is TRBJ2-7 and V is TRBV27, with 8 bases fitting TRBD2. The germline V gene encodes CDR1 MNHEY and CDR2 SMNVEV (reference sequence). With 5 bases clipped from V and 4 bases from J, the junction kept 7 bases outside the gene matches. The CDR3 length is 14 residues.

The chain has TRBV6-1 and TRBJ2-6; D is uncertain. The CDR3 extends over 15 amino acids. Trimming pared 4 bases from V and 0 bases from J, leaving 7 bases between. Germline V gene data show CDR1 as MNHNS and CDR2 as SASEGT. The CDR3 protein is CASSAGSSGANVLTF. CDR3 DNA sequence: TGTGCCAGCAGTGCGGGTAGCTCTGGGGCCAACGTCCTGACTTTC.

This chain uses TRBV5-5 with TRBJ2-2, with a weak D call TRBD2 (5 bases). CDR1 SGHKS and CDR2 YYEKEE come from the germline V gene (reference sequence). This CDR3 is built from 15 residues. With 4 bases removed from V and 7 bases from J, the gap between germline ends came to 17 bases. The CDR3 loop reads CASSLGSSWVGELFF. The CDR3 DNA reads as TGTGCCAGCAGCCTGGGGTCTAGCTGGGTCGGGGAGCTGTTTTTT.

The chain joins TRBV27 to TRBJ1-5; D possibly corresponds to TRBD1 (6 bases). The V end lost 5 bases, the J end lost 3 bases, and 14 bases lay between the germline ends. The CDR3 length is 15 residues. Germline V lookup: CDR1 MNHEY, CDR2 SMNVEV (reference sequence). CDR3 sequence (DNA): TGTGCCAGCAGTCCGCGGACAGATCTCAATCAGCCCCAGCATTTT. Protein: CASSPRTDLNQPQHF.

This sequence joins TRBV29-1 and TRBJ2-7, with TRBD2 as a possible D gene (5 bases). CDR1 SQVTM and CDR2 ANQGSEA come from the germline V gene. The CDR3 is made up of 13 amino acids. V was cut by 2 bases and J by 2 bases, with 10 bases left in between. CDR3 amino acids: CSVESGRTYEQYF. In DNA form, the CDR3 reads TGCAGCGTTGAAAGCGGCAGGACCTACGAGCAGTACTTC.

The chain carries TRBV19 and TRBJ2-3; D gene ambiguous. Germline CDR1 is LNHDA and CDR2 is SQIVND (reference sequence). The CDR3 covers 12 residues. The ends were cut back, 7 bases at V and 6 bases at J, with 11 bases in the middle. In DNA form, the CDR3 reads TGTGCCAGTAAAATCGGAAGTGATACGCAGTATTTT. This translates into CASKIGSDTQYF.

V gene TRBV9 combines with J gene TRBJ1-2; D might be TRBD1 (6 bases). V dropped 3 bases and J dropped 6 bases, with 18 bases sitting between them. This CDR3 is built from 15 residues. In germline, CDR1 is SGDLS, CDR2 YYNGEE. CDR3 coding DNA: TGTGCCAGCAGCGCCCAATCGCGGGGGCAGGATGGCTACACCTTC. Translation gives CASSAQSRGQDGYTF.

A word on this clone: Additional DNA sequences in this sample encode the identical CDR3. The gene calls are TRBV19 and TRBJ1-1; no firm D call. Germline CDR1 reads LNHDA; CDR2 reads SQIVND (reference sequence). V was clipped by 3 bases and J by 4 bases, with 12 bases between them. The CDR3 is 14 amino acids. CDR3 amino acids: CASSILERGTEAFF. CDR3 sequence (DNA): TGTGCCAGTAGTATTCTGGAACGGGGCACTGAAGCTTTCTTT.

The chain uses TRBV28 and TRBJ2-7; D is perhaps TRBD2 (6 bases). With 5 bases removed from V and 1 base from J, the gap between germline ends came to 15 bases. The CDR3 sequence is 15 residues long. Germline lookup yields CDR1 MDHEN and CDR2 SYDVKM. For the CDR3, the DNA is TGTGCCAGCAGTCAAAGGGCGGCGGGATCCTACGAGCAGTACTTC. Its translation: CASSQRAAGSYEQYF. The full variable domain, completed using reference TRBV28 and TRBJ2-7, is DVKVTQSSRYLVKRTGEKVFLECVQDMDHENMFWYRQDPGLGLRLIYFSYDVKMKEKGDIPEGYSVSREKKERFSLILESASTNQTSMYLCASSQRAAGSYEQYFGPGTRLTVT.

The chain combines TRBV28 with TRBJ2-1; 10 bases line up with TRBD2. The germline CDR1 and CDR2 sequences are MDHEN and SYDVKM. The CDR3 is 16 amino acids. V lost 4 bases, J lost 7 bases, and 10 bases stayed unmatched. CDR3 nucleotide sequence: TGTGCCAGCAGTTCCCCCCGGGGACTAGCGACGAATGAGCAGTTCTTC. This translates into CASSSPRGLATNEQFF.

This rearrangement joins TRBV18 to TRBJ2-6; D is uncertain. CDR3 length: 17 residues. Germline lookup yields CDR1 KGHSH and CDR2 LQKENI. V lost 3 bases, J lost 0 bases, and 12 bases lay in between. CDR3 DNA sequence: TGTGCCAGCTCACCCCTACAGCCTCGCTCTGGGGCCAACGTCCTGACTTTC. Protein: CASSPLQPRSGANVLTF.

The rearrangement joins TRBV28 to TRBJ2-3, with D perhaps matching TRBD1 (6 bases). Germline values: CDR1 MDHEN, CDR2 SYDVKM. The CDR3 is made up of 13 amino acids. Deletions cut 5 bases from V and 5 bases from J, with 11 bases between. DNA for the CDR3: TGTGCCAGCAGTGCACACAGGGTAGATACGCAGTATTTT. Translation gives CASSAHRVDTQYF.

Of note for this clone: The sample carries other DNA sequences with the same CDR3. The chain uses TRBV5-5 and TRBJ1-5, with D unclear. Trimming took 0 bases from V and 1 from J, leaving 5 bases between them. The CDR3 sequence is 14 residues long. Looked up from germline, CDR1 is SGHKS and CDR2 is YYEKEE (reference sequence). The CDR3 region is CASSLVDSNQPQHF. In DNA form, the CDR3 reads TGTGCCAGCAGCTTGGTGGACAGCAATCAGCCCCAGCATTTT.

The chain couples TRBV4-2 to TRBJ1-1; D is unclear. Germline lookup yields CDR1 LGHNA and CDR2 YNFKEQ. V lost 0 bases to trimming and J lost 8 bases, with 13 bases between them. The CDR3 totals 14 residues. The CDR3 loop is CASSQDSRSVEAFF. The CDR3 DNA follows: TGTGCCAGCAGCCAAGACTCACGGTCGGTCGAAGCTTTCTTT.

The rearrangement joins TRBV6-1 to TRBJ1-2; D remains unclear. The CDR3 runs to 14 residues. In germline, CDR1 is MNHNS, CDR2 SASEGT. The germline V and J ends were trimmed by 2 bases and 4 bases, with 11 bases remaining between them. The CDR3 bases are TGTGCCAGCAGTGAACGCACAGCACCCTATGGCTACACCTTC. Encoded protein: CASSERTAPYGYTF.

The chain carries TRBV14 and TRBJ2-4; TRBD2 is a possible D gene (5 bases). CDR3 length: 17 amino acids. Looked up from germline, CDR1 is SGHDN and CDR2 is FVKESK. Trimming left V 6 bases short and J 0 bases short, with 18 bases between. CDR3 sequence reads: CASSRLWSGKAKNIQYF. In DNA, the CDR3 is TGTGCCAGCAGTCGACTGTGGTCGGGGAAAGCCAAAAACATTCAGTACTTC.

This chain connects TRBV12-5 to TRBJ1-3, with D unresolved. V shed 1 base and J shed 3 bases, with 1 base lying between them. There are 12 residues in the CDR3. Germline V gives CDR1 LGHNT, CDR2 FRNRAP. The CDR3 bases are TGTGCTAGTGGTTTGGGTGGAAACACCATATATTTT. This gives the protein CASGLGGNTIYF.

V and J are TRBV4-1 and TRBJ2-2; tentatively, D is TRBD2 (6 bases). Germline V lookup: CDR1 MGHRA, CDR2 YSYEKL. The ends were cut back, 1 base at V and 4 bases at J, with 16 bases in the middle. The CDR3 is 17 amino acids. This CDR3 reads CASSQGAARGSTGELFF. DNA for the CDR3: TGCGCCAGCAGCCAAGGGGCCGCTCGGGGGAGCACCGGGGAGCTGTTTTTT.

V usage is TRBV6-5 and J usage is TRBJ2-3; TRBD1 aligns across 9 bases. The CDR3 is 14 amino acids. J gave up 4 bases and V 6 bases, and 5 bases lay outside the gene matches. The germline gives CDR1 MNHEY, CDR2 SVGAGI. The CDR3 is CASRPGQGADTQYF. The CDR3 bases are TGTGCCAGCAGACCGGGACAGGGAGCAGATACGCAGTATTTT.

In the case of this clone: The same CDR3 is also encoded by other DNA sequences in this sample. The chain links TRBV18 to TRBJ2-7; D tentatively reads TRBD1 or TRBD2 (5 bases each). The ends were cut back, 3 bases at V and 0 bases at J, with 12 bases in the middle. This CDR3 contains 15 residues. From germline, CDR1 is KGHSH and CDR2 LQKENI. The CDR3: CASSPGTRSSYEQYF. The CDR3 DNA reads TGTGCCAGCTCACCCGGGACCCGAAGCTCCTACGAGCAGTACTTC.

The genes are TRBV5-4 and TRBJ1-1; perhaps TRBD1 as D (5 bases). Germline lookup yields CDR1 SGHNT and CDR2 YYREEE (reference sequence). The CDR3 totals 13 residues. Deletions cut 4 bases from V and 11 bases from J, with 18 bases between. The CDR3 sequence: CASSPGTGDPAFF. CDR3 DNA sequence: TGTGCCAGCAGCCCCGGGACCGGGGACCCCGCTTTCTTT.

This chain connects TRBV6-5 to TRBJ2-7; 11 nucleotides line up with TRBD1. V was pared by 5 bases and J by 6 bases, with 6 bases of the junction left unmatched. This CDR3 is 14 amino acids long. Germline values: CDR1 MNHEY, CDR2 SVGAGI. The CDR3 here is CASSPGQGASEQYF. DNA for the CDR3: TGTGCCAGCAGTCCAGGACAGGGGGCCTCCGAGCAGTACTTC.

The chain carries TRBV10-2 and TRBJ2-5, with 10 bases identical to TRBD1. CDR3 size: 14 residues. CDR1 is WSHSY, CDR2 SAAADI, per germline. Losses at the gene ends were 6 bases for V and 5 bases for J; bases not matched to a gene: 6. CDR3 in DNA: TGCGCCAGCAGGTCGACAGGGGGCCTGGAGACCCAGTACTTC. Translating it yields CASRSTGGLETQYF.